A single TCR beta chain is shown here with its context. The antigen is undetermined. V shed 7 bases and J shed 5 bases, with 14 bases lying between them. The V gene's germline CDR1 is MNHNS and CDR2 SASEGT. The CDR3 extends over 14 amino acids. They ran version v3.0 of the immunoSEQ assay at survey level. The sequencing target was roughly 35,000-55,000 T-cell genomes per sample. Libraries were prepared by immunoSEQ multiplex PCR; TCRdb keeps only in-frame clonotypes and omits some of them. The sample contains about 28,000 clones, roughly 84% of which appear only once. This record belongs to a study of long-term antiretroviral therapy in people with HIV. Looking at the study overall: Samples collected earliest predate the 2015 immediate-ART recommendation by about a decade. Overall study findings and caveats: Specimen acquisition occurred between about 2003 and 2017, potentially under older ART regimens.

Specimens held roughly 0.9-10 million cryopreserved PBMC prior to DNA extraction. The sample was unsorted PBMCs, taken nearly 2.9 years after starting antiretroviral therapy. This TCR derives from a man aged 25 to 40 with HIV. This sequence joins TRBV6-1 and TRBJ2-2; D gene unclear. In nucleotides, the CDR3 is TGTGCCAGCAACACCGAGAGAGGAACCGGGGAGCTGTTTTTT. The encoded protein is CASNTERGTGELFF.